The clone carrying this TCR beta chain occurred a few times. Here immunoSEQ multiplex PCR was the method, and the copy in TCRdb shows in-frame clones only, minus some. The sample has around 2,200 clones, 80% to 90% seen once; the top ten hold 8.5% to 10%. This record belongs to a study of tumor T cells in aggressive B-cell lymphoma. The sequence derives from an adult with diffuse large B cell lymphoma. Sample: tumor tissue.

For the CDR3, the DNA is TGTGCCAGCTCAGTCACAGGGGGGGGAACTGAAGCTTTCTTT. Translation: CASSVTGGGTEAFF. V is TRBV18 and J is TRBJ1-1, with TRBD1 matching 8 bases. CDR1 KGHSH and CDR2 LQKENI come from the germline V gene. There are 14 residues in the CDR3. V lost 5 bases to trimming and J lost 5 bases; unmatched junction nucleotides: 7.